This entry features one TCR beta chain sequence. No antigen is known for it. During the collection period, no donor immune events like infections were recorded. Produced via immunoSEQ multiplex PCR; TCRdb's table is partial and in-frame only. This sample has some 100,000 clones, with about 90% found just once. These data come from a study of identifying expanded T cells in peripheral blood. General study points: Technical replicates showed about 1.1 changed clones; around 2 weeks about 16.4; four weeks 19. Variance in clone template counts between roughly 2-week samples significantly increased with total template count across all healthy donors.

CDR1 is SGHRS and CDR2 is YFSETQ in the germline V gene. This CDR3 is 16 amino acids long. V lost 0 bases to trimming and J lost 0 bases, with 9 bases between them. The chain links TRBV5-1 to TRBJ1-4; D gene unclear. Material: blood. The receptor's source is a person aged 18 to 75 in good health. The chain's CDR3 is CASSLGQLTTNEKLFF. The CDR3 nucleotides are TGCGCCAGCAGCTTGGGACAACTTACAACTAATGAAAAACTGTTTTTT.